This T cell receptor (beta chain) was identified during a study of T cells in localized non-small cell lung cancer. The length of the CDR3 is 13 residues. V lost 1 base, J lost 6 bases, and 13 bases lay in between. Germline CDR1 reads GTSNPN; CDR2 reads SVGIG (reference sequence). In regard to this clone: Its antigen is unknown.

Study findings and constraints: Within adjacent lung there appeared a median approximately 57 of the top 100 tumor clones. Uninvolved neighboring lung showed the greatest T cell clonality, exceeding tumor. Multi-region tumor sequencing was not done, so intratumor heterogeneity could not be excluded.

Only in-frame clones appear in the TCRdb table, and some are missing; sequencing was by immunoSEQ multiplex PCR. The sample lists just under 35,000 clones, around 93% occurring once. The sample consisted of peripheral blood mononuclear cells, taken before any cancer treatment. The chain is built from TRBV30 and TRBJ2-7; TRBD2 is a possible D gene (7 bases). The sequence derives from a female donor over 55 with stage II lung adenocarcinoma. CDR3 in amino acids: CAWSAGGSLEQYF. Written as DNA, the CDR3 is TGTGCCTGGAGTGCGGGGGGCTCCCTCGAGCAGTACTTC. Based on the CDR3 plus reference TRBV30 and TRBJ2-7, the full variable domain is SQTIHQWPATLVQPVGSPLSLECTVEGTSNPNLYWYRQAAGRGLQLLFYSVGIGQISSEVPQNLSASRPQDRQFILSSKKLLLSDSGFYLCAWSAGGSLEQYFGPGTRLTVT.